Listed here are 9 T cell receptor beta chains from one sample, sequenced in a study of blood T cell repertoires in COVID-19. Repertoires were generated with immunoSEQ multiplex PCR, while TCRdb's copy carries only in-frame clones and drops some. The profile shows about 280,000 clones, approximately 83% of them singletons. Sequenced material: peripheral blood. These receptors were taken from a woman between 65 and 79 years old with acute or convalescent COVID-19.

This CDR3 is CASSPGLGVDEQFF. The DNA for the CDR3 is TGTGCCAGCTCACCGGGACTAGGTGTCGATGAGCAGTTCTTC. This rearrangement joins TRBV18 to TRBJ2-1; 8 bases fit TRBD2. V lost 3 bases to trimming and J lost 8 bases; unmatched junction nucleotides: 6. The CDR3 totals 14 residues. Per the germline V gene, CDR1 is KGHSH and CDR2 is LQKENI.

Here the CDR3 DNA reads TGTGCCAGCAGATCGACAGGTGAAACTTCACCCCTCCACTTT. Amino acid sequence: CASRSTGETSPLHF. The genes are TRBV6-5 and TRBJ1-6; TRBD1 might be the D (6 bases). CDR3 length: 14 residues. Germline CDR1 MNHEY, CDR2 SVGAGI. V was trimmed by 6 bases and J by 9 bases, leaving 15 bases between them.

The J gene is TRBJ1-6, the V gene TRBV24-1; TRBD1 agrees at 9 bases. Per germline, CDR1 KGHDR and CDR2 SFDVKD. With V trimmed by 7 bases and J by 6 bases, 0 bases remained unmatched. This CDR3 comprises 13 residues. The CDR3 is CATRDRGNSPLHF. CDR3 nucleotide sequence: TGTGCCACCAGGGACAGGGGTAATTCACCCCTCCACTTT.

This clone was recorded a few times. V gene TRBV19 combines with J gene TRBJ2-7; TRBD1 agrees at 11 bases. CDR1 is LNHDA and CDR2 is SQIVND in the germline V gene (reference sequence). V was clipped by 5 bases and J by 5 bases; unmatched bases: 8. The CDR3 covers 15 residues. CDR3 sequence reads: CASSLRDRGRDEQYF. The DNA for the CDR3 is TGTGCCAGTAGTCTCCGGGACAGGGGGAGGGACGAGCAGTACTTC. Supplemented by reference TRBV19 and TRBJ2-7, the full variable domain reads DGGITQSPKYLFRKEGQNVTLSCEQNLNHDAMYWYRQDPGQGLRLIYYSQIVNDFQKGDIAEGYSVSREKKESFPLTVTSAQKNPTAFYLCASSLRDRGRDEQYFGPGTRLTVT.

The rearrangement uses TRBV7-9 and TRBJ2-5; the match to TRBD1 covers 7 bases. Losses at the gene ends were 2 bases for V and 6 bases for J; bases not matched to a gene: 6. CDR3 size: 14 residues. Germline CDR1 and CDR2: SEHNR and FQNEAQ (reference sequence). CDR3 protein: CASSLTSQGKTQYF. The CDR3 nucleotides read TGTGCCAGCAGCTTAACGTCACAGGGGAAGACCCAGTACTTC.

The V call is TRBV12-3 or TRBV12-4, the J call TRBJ2-7; tentative D call: TRBD2 (5 bases). The CDR3 extends over 12 amino acids. V lost 5 bases and J 5 bases, leaving 10 bases between the germline ends. The CDR3 bases are TGTGCCAGCAGTCCCGAGAGGGACGAGCAGTACTTC. It encodes CASSPERDEQYF.

This chain joins TRBV19 and TRBJ1-2; D not certain. The germline V and J ends were trimmed by 7 bases and 9 bases, with 15 bases remaining between them. The germline gives CDR1 LNHDA, CDR2 SQIVND (reference sequence). CDR3 size: 12 residues. In DNA form, the CDR3 reads TGTGCCAGTACTGCCGATCGTAGCCGCTACACCTTC. Amino acids: CASTADRSRYTF.

The chain employs TRBV19 and TRBJ1-2; TRBD1 matches 8 bases. Germline trimming cut 10 bases from V and 4 bases from J; bases unmatched to any gene: 14. From germline, CDR1 is LNHDA and CDR2 SQIVND (reference sequence). The CDR3 runs 15 residues. CDR3 sequence: CATSVSGQAIYGYTF. The DNA for the CDR3 is TGTGCCACCTCGGTTTCGGGACAGGCAATCTATGGCTACACCTTC.

J is TRBJ1-6 and V is TRBV11-2; D unclear. This CDR3 is built from 13 residues. V was cut by 3 bases and J by 8 bases, with 8 bases left in between. Germline V gene data show CDR1 as SGHAT and CDR2 as FQNNGV. The CDR3 DNA reads TGTGCCAGCAGCTTGGTGGGCGATTCACCCCTCCACTTT. The encoded protein is CASSLVGDSPLHF.